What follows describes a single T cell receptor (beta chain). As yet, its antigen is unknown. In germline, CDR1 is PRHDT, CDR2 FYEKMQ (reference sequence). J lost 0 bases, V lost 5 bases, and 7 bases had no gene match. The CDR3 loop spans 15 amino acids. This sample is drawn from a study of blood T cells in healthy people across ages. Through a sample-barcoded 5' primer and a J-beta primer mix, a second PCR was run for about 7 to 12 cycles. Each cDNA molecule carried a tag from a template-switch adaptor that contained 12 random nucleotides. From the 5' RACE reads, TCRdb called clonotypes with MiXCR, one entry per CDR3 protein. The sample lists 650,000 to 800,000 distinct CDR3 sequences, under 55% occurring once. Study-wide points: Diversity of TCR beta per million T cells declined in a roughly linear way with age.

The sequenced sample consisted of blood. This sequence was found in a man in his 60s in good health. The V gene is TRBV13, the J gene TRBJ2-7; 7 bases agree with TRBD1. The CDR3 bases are TGTGCCAGCAGCCGGACAGGTCCATACTCCTACGAGCAGTACTTC. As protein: CASSRTGPYSYEQYF.